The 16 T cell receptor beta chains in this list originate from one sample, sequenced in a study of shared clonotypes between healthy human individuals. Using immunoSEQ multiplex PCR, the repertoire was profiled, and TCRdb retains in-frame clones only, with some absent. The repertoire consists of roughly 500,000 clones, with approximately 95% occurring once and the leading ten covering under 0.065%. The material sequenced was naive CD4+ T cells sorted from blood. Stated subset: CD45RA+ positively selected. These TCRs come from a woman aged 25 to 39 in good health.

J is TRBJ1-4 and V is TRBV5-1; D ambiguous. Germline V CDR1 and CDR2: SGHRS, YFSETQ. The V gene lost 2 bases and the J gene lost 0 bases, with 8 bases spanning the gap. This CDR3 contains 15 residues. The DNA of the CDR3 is TGCGCCAGCAGCTTAAACACCGCAACTAATGAAAAACTGTTTTTT. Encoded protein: CASSLNTATNEKLFF. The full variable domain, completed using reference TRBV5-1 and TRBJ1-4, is KAGVTQTPRYLIKTRGQQVTLSCSPISGHRSVSWYQQTPGQGLQFLFEYFSETQRNKGNFPGRFSGRQFSNSRSEMNVSTLELGDSALYLCASSLNTATNEKLFFGSGTQLSVL.

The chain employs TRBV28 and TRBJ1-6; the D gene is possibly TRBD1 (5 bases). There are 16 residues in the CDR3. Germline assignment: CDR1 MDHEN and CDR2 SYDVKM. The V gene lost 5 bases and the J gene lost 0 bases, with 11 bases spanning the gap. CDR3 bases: TGTGCCAGCAGTGGGGCGGAGAGCTCCTATAATTCACCCCTCCACTTT. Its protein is CASSGAESSYNSPLHF.

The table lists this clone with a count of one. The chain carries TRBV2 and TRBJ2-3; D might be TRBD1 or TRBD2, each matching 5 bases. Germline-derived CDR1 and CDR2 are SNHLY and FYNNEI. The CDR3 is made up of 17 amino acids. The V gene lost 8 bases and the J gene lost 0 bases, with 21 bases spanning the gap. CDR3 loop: CASARIGAGRSTDTQYF. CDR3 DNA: TGTGCCAGCGCGAGGATAGGGGCGGGCCGTAGCACAGATACGCAGTATTTT.

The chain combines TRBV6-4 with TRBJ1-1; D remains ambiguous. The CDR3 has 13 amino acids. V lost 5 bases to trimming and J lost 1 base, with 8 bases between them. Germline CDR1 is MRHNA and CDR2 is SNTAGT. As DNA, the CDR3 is TGTGCCAGCAGTTTCGAACCGAACACTGAAGCTTTCTTT. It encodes CASSFEPNTEAFF.

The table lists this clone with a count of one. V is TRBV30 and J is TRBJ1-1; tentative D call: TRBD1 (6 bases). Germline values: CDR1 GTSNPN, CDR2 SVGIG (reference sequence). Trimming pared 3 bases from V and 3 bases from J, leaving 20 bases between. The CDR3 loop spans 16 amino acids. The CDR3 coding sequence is TGTGCCTGGAGGCCCTTGAGGGGGGGATTGGACACTGAAGCTTTCTTT. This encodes CAWRPLRGGLDTEAFF.

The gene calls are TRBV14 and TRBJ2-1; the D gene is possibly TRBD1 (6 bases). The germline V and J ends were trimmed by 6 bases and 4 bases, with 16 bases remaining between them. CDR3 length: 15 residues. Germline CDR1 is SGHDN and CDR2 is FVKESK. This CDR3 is CASRKTGTNYNEQFF. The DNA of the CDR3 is TGTGCCAGCAGGAAGACCGGGACAAATTACAATGAGCAGTTCTTC.

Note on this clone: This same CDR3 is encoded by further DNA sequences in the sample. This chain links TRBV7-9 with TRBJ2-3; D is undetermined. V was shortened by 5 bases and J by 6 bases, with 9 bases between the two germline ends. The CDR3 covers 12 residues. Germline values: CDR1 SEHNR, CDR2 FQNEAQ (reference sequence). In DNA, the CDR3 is TGTGCCAGCAGCCTCGAGGCTGATACGCAGTATTTT. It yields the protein CASSLEADTQYF.

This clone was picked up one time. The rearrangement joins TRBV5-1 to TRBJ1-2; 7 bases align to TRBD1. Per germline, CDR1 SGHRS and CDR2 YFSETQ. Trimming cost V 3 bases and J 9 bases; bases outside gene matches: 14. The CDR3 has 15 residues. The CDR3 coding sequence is TGCGCCAGCAGCTCCCGGACAGGCGGTCCGAGGAGCTACACCTTC. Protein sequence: CASSSRTGGPRSYTF.

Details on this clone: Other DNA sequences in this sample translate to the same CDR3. As DNA, the CDR3 is TGTGCCAGCTCACCACAGGGTTCCACCGGGGAGCTGTTTTTT. As protein: CASSPQGSTGELFF. The V gene is TRBV18, the J gene TRBJ2-2; D gene uncertain. V was clipped by 1 base and J by 4 bases, with 7 bases between them. The CDR3 is 14 residues long. CDR1 is KGHSH, CDR2 LQKENI, per germline. Based on the CDR3 plus reference TRBV18 and TRBJ2-2, the full variable domain is NAGVMQNPRHLVRRRGQEARLRCSPMKGHSHVYWYRQLPEEGLKFMVYLQKENIIDESGMPKERFSAEFPKEGPSILRIQQVVRGDSAAYFCASSPQGSTGELFFGEGSRLTVL.

CDR3 coding DNA: TGTGCCAGCTCACCAGACCTGAACACTGAAGCTTTCTTT. Translating gives CASSPDLNTEAFF. The chain has TRBV18 and TRBJ1-1; D unresolved. The CDR3 is made up of 13 amino acids. With 2 bases removed from V and 0 bases from J, the gap between germline ends came to 4 bases. The germline CDR1 and CDR2 sequences are KGHSH and LQKENI.

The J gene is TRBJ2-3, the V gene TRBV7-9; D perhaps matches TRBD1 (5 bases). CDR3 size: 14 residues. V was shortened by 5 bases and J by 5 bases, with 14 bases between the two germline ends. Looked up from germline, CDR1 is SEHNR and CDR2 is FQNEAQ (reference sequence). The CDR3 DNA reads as TGTGCCAGCAGCCTTATGGGGCTGGGAGATACGCAGTATTTT. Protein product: CASSLMGLGDTQYF.

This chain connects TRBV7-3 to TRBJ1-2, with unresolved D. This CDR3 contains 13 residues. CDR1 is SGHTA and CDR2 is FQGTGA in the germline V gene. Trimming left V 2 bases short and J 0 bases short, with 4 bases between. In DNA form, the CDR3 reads TGTGCCAGCAGCTTAGACACTAACTATGGCTACACCTTC. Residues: CASSLDTNYGYTF.

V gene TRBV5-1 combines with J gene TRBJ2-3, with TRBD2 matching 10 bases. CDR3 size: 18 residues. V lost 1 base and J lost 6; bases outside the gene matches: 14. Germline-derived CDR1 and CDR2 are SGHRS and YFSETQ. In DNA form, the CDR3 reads TGCGCCAGCAGCTTGCAAGCGGGAGGGCCGCGAGGCGCTGATACGCAGTATTTT. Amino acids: CASSLQAGGPRGADTQYF.

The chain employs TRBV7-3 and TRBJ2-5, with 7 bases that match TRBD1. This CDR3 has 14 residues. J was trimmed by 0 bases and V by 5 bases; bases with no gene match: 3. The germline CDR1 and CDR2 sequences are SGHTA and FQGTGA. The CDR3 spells CASSPGTDQETQYF. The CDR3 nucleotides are TGTGCCAGCAGCCCCGGGACAGACCAAGAGACCCAGTACTTC.

Here the CDR3 DNA reads TGTGCCATCAGTGGAACTAGCGGGGTCGCCTACGAGCAGTACTTC. This codes for CAISGTSGVAYEQYF. The chain has TRBV10-3 and TRBJ2-7, with TRBD2 matching over 10 bases. This CDR3 comprises 15 residues. Germline CDR1 and CDR2: ENHRY and SYGVKD. The V gene end was trimmed by 4 bases and the J gene end by 2 bases; junction bases not matched to a gene: 5.

This CDR3 reads CSVGARNEQFF. The CDR3 bases are TGCAGCGTGGGGGCACGCAATGAGCAGTTCTTC. The rearrangement uses TRBV29-1 and TRBJ2-1, with D possibly TRBD1 on 6 matching bases. The length of the CDR3 is 11 residues. V lost 6 bases and J lost 6, with 9 bases in between. The V gene's germline CDR1 is SQVTM and CDR2 ANQGSEA.